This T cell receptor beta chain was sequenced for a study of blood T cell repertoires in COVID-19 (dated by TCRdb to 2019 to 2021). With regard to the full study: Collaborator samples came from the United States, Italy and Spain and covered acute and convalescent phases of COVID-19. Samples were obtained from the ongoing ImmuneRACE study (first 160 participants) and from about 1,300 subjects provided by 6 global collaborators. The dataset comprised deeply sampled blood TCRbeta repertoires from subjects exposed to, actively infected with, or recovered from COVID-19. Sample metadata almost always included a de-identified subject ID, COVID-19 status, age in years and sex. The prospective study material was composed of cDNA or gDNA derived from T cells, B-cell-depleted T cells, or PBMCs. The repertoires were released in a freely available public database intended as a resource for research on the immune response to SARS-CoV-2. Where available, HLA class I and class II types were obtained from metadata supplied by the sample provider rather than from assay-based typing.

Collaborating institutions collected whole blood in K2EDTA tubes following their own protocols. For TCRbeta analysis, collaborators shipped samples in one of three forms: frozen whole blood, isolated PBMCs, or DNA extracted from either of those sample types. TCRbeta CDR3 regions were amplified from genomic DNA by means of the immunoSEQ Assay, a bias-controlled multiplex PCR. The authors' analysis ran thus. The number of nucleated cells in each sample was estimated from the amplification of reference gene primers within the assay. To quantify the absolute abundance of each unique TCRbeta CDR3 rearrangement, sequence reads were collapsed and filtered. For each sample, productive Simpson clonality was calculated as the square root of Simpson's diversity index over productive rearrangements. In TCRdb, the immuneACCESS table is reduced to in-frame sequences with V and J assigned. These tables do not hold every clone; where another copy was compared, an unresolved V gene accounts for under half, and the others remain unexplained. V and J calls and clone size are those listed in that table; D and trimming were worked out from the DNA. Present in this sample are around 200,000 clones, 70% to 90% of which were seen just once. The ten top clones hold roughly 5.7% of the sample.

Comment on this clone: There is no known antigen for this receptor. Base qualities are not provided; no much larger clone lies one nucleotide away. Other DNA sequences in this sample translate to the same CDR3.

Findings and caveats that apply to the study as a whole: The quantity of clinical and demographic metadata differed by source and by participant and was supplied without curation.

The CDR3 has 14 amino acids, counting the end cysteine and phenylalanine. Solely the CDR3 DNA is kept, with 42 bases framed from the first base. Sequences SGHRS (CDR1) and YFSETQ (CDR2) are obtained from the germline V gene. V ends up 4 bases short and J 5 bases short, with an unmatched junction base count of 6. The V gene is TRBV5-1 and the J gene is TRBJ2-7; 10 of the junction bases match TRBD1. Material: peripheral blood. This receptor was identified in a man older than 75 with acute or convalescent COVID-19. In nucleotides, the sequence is TGCGCCAGCAGCCCGGGACAGGGGTTCGACGAGCAGTACTTC. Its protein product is CASSPGQGFDEQYF.